The 5 T cell receptor beta chains listed next were all sequenced from one sample in a study of blood T cell repertoires in COVID-19 (dated by TCRdb to between 2020 and 2021). Libraries came from the immunoSEQ multiplex PCR assay. In its TCRdb copy, this immuneACCESS table keeps in-frame sequences only and misses some clones. Where compared with another copy, unresolved V genes explain less than half of these, and the others have no known cause. Counted in this sample were under 100,000 clones; over 70% of them appeared once. About a sixth of the sample lies in the top ten. The sequencing input was peripheral blood. These TCRs come from a woman in her sixties or seventies with acute or convalescent COVID-19.

This chain joins TRBV19 and TRBJ1-6; tentatively, D is TRBD1 (6 bases). Trimming took 6 bases from V and 9 from J, leaving 15 bases between them. Germline V lookup: CDR1 LNHDA, CDR2 SQIVND (reference sequence). This CDR3 is built from 14 residues. DNA for the CDR3: TGTGCCAGTAGGACACAGGGCGTAACTTCACCCCTCCACTTT. This codes for CASRTQGVTSPLHF.

This clone turned up a few times. Relative to the germline gene, one junction end is altered; a read error may explain this. The chain is built from TRBV7-7 and TRBJ2-3; D remains unclear. The CDR3 extends over 13 amino acids. From germline, CDR1 is SSHAT and CDR2 FNYEAQ (reference sequence). The CDR3 loop reads CASSSTSTDTQYF. DNA of the CDR3: TGTGCTAGCAGCTCGACTAGCACAGATACGCAGTATTTT.

The chain joins TRBV27 to TRBJ1-6, with TRBD1 identical over 8 bases. There are 15 residues in the CDR3. The trim removed 5 bases at V and 8 bases at J, leaving 8 bases unmatched. Germline V gene data show CDR1 as MNHEY and CDR2 as SMNVEV (reference sequence). CDR3 region: CASSPGQGVHSPLHF. The DNA of the CDR3 is TGTGCCAGCAGTCCTGGACAGGGCGTACATTCACCCCTCCACTTT.

The chain carries TRBV27 and TRBJ1-2; TRBD1 matches at 7 bases. With V trimmed by 1 base and J by 5 bases, 16 bases remained unmatched. The CDR3 consists of 18 residues. Looked up from germline, CDR1 is MNHEY and CDR2 is SMNVEV (reference sequence). This chain's CDR3 is CASSLFPYRPGQWYGYTF. CDR3 DNA: TGTGCCAGCAGTTTATTTCCTTATCGTCCGGGACAGTGGTATGGCTACACCTTC.

This clone was seen only a few times. This chain joins TRBV6-5 and TRBJ1-4, with D maybe TRBD1 (6 bases). CDR3 length: 15 amino acids. From germline, CDR1 is MNHEY and CDR2 SVGAGI. Deletions cut 2 bases from V and 2 bases from J, with 9 bases between. Written as DNA, the CDR3 is TGTGCCAGCAGTTACGGGGGGGGCACTAATGAAAAACTGTTTTTT. The encoded protein is CASSYGGGTNEKLFF.